The 11 T cell receptor beta chains below all came from one sample that was sequenced in a study of shared clonotypes between healthy human individuals. Clones were read by immunoSEQ multiplex PCR, and TCRdb kept only the in-frame ones, dropping some. The table has 1 million to 1.2 million clones, approximately 75% seen once. The sample consisted of memory CD4+ T cells from PBMCs. As for subset: CD45RA-negative fraction. The receptors were gathered from a man aged 18 to 35 in good health. Some clones in this sample may be carry-over from other donors' samples.

This chain uses TRBV28 with TRBJ1-2, with TRBD1 matching over 9 bases. J lost 1 base, V lost 5 bases, and 11 bases had no gene match. The CDR3 has 17 residues. In germline, CDR1 is MDHEN, CDR2 SYDVKM. DNA for the CDR3: TGTGCCAGCAGTCTCCCGTCCCGGGACAGGGATAACTATGGCTACACCTTC. Translated, it gives CASSLPSRDRDNYGYTF.

This clone was seen only a few times. DNA of the CDR3: TGTGCCAGCAGCCGAACAGGGGGACAACAGCCCCAGCATTTT. As protein: CASSRTGGQQPQHF. The chain joins TRBV27 to TRBJ1-5; 8 bases align to TRBD1. This CDR3 region has 14 residues. V dropped 6 bases and J dropped 7; count of bases not matched to a gene: 8. Germline V gene lookup returns CDR1 MNHEY and CDR2 SMNVEV (reference sequence).

The rearrangement links TRBV5-1 to TRBJ2-7; 11 bases are shared with TRBD1. CDR1 and CDR2 (germline): SGHRS, YFSETQ. Losses at the gene ends were 4 bases for V and 5 bases for J; bases not matched to a gene: 8. The CDR3 runs 15 residues. The CDR3, as DNA: TGCGCCAGCAGCGTGTTCGGGACAGGGGGTAACGAGCAGTACTTC. It is translated as CASSVFGTGGNEQYF.

As concerns this clone: This specimen includes other DNA sequences encoding the same CDR3. The gene calls are TRBV20-1 and TRBJ2-1, with no clear D. This CDR3 has 11 residues. Per germline, CDR1 DFQATT and CDR2 SNEGSKA (reference sequence). Trimming removed 3 bases from V and 8 bases from J, with 8 bases in between. CDR3 sequence: CSARPGHEQFF. The CDR3 coding sequence is TGCAGTGCTAGGCCAGGACATGAGCAGTTCTTC.

This chain connects TRBV28 to TRBJ2-5; possible D gene TRBD1, 5 bases. CDR1 is MDHEN and CDR2 is SYDVKM in the germline V gene. Trimming stripped 7 bases from V and 0 bases from J, with 15 bases between. This CDR3 is 15 amino acids long. The CDR3 loop reads CASTTYRGYQETQYF. CDR3 coding DNA: TGTGCCAGCACCACCTATAGGGGATACCAAGAGACCCAGTACTTC.

The rearrangement links TRBV5-1 to TRBJ2-5, with D possibly being TRBD2 (6 bases). Germline CDR1 is SGHRS and CDR2 is YFSETQ. The CDR3 runs 13 residues. Deletions cut 4 bases from V and 5 bases from J, with 12 bases between. The CDR3 sequence is CASSKLARETQYF. The DNA of the CDR3 is TGCGCCAGCAGCAAACTAGCCCGGGAGACCCAGTACTTC.

V is TRBV2 and J is TRBJ2-5, with D perhaps matching TRBD2 (6 bases). The CDR3 loop spans 14 amino acids. The germline V and J ends were trimmed by 5 bases and 9 bases, with 19 bases remaining between them. Germline-derived CDR1 and CDR2 are SNHLY and FYNNEI. CDR3 amino acids: CASSLLAREGAQYF. The CDR3 DNA is TGTGCCAGCAGTTTACTAGCCCGGGAAGGGGCCCAGTACTTC.

This chain links TRBV7-9 with TRBJ2-1; 7 positions match TRBD1. V lost 5 bases to trimming and J lost 2 bases; unmatched junction nucleotides: 12. Germline-derived CDR1 and CDR2 are SEHNR and FQNEAQ (reference sequence). The length of the CDR3 is 17 residues. The CDR3 sequence is CASSARPGTDPYNEQFF. The CDR3 nucleotides are TGTGCCAGCAGCGCCAGGCCCGGGACAGACCCCTACAATGAGCAGTTCTTC.

The chain links TRBV5-1 to TRBJ2-7; a possible D gene is TRBD1 (5 bases). The CDR3 sequence is 19 residues long. Germline loops: CDR1 SGHRS, CDR2 YFSETQ. V gave up 0 bases and J gave up 3 bases, with 25 bases separating them. CDR3 sequence: CASSLASPRTPNFNYEQYF. CDR3 sequence (DNA): TGCGCCAGCAGCTTGGCATCTCCCAGGACACCAAACTTTAACTACGAGCAGTACTTC.

The chain employs TRBV7-2 and TRBJ1-2; no clear D gene. CDR1 and CDR2 (germline): SGHTA, FQGNSA. CDR3 length: 13 residues. V shed 5 bases and J shed 1 base, with 8 bases lying between them. DNA for the CDR3: TGTGCCAGCAGCCCACAAGTTAACTATGGCTACACCTTC. Its translation is CASSPQVNYGYTF.

The chain carries TRBV18 and TRBJ2-7; D not resolved. V dropped 3 bases and J dropped 6 bases, with 9 bases sitting between them. The CDR3 spans 12 residues. CDR1 is KGHSH and CDR2 is LQKENI in the germline V gene. This chain's CDR3 is CASSPNRAEQYF. Written as DNA, the CDR3 is TGTGCCAGCTCACCCAATAGGGCCGAGCAGTACTTC. The full variable domain, its missing parts supplied by reference TRBV18 and TRBJ2-7, is NAGVMQNPRHLVRRRGQEARLRCSPMKGHSHVYWYRQLPEEGLKFMVYLQKENIIDESGMPKERFSAEFPKEGPSILRIQQVVRGDSAAYFCASSPNRAEQYFGPGTRLTVT.